This T cell receptor beta chain emerged from a study of T-cell reconstitution after alpha-beta-depleted transplantation in children. CDR3 length: 15 residues. V lost 5 bases and J lost 3, with 17 bases in between. CDR1 SEHNR and CDR2 FQNEAQ come from the germline V gene (reference sequence). As it was prepared, the TCRbeta library received unique molecular identifiers. TCRdb reprocessed the PCR reads with MiXCR, giving one entry per CDR3 protein. The table has 450,000 to 600,000 distinct CDR3 sequences, around 16% seen once. Source: PBMCs from the stem cell graft donor, taken from the stem cell graft. The chain has TRBV7-9 and TRBJ2-7, with TRBD1 as a possible D gene (5 bases). This TCR was recovered from a human donor who donated a stem cell graft to a child with acute lymphoblastic leukemia. The CDR3 DNA is TGTGCCAGCAGCCGAAAAGACAGCTTCAGCTACGAGCAGTACTTC. It yields the protein CASSRKDSFSYEQYF.